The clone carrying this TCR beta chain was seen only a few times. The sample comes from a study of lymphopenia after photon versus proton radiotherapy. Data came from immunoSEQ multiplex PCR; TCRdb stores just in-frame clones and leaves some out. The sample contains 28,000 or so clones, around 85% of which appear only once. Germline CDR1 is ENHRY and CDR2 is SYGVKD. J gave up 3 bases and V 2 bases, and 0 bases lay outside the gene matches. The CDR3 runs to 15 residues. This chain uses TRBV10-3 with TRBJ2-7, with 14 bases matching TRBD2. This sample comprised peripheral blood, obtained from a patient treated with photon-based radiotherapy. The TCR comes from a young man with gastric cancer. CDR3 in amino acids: CAISEGLAGGYEQYF. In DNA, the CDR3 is TGTGCCATCAGTGAGGGACTAGCGGGAGGCTACGAGCAGTACTTC.